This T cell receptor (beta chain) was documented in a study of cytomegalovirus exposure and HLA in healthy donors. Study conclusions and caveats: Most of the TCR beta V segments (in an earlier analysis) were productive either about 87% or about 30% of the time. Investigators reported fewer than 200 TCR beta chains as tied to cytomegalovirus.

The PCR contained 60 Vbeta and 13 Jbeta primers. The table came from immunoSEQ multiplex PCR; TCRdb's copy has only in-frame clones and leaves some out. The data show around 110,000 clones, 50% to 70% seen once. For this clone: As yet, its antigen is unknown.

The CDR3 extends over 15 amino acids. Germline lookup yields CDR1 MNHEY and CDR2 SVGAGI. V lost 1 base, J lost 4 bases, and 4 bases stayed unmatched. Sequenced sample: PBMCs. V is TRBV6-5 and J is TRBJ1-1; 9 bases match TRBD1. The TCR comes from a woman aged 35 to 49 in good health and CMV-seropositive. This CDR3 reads CASSYLETGGTEAFF. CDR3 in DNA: TGTGCCAGCAGTTACTTGGAGACAGGGGGCACTGAAGCTTTCTTT.